This TCR beta chain originates from a study of T-cell reconstitution after alpha-beta-depleted transplantation in children. Library preparation (for TCRbeta) was performed with unique molecular identifiers. TCRdb used MiXCR to reprocess the PCR reads, holding one entry per CDR3 protein. The sample has 80,000 or so distinct CDR3 sequences; over 12% are singletons. The CDR3 sequence is 11 residues long. With 10 bases removed from V and 6 bases from J, the gap between germline ends came to 10 bases. The germline V gene has CDR1 ENHRY and CDR2 SYGVKD. This clonotype was counted only a few times. The source of this sequence is a male patient aged 2-9 years who had a stem cell transplant for acute lymphoblastic leukemia, so the T cells may come from the graft donor. The chain is built from TRBV10-3 and TRBJ1-3; D is unresolved. The sequenced sample was PBMCs, mostly from graft donor cells, obtained 180 days after TCRalphabeta/CD19-depleted stem cell transplant. CDR3 nucleotides: TGTGCCACCTCGCCTAAAAACACCATATATTTT. It yields the protein CATSPKNTIYF.